The 19 T cell receptor beta chains presented below share a single source sample, sequenced in a study of blood T cell repertoires in COVID-19. Libraries were prepared by immunoSEQ multiplex PCR; TCRdb keeps only in-frame clonotypes and omits some of them. The data show approximately 50,000 clones, around 83% seen once. The sample comprised peripheral blood. These receptors were taken from a human donor in a cohort sampled during active COVID-19.

The chain joins TRBV9 to TRBJ2-1, with 10 positions matching TRBD1. This CDR3 spans 16 amino acids. V shed 2 bases and J 4 bases; nucleotides not matched to a gene: 6. Germline V gene sequence: CDR1 SGDLS, CDR2 YYNGEE. In nucleotides, the CDR3 is TGTGCCAGCAGCGTTTTTTCGGGACAGGGGTACAATGAGCAGTTCTTC. As protein: CASSVFSGQGYNEQFF. The full variable domain, completed using reference TRBV9 and TRBJ2-1, is DSGVTQTPKHLITATGQRVTLRCSPRSGDLSVYWYQQSLDQGLQFLIQYYNGEERAKGNILERFSAQQFPDLHSELNLSSLELGDSALYFCASSVFSGQGYNEQFFGPGTRLTVL.

The chain joins TRBV7-3 to TRBJ2-5; 12 positions match TRBD2. V gave up 4 bases and J gave up 5 bases; unmatched junction bases: 5. The CDR3 totals 15 residues. Looked up from germline, CDR1 is SGHTA and CDR2 is FQGTGA. CDR3: CASSSGTSGWETQYF. CDR3 nucleotide sequence: TGTGCCAGCAGCTCCGGGACTAGCGGGTGGGAGACCCAGTACTTC.

In its sample, this clone was seen a few times. V is TRBV18 and J is TRBJ1-5, with D possibly matching TRBD1 (5 bases). With 2 bases removed from V and 11 bases from J, the gap between germline ends came to 19 bases. CDR1 and CDR2 (germline): KGHSH, LQKENI. This CDR3 is 15 amino acids long. This chain's CDR3 is CASSPDSQPPRSQHF. The DNA for the CDR3 is TGTGCCAGCTCACCAGACAGTCAACCCCCACGGTCCCAGCATTTT.

The chain has TRBV6-5 and TRBJ1-3; 7 positions match TRBD1. Germline-derived CDR1 and CDR2 are MNHEY and SVGAGI. V lost 6 bases and J lost 0; bases outside the gene matches: 2. The CDR3 loop spans 14 amino acids. CDR3 coding DNA: TGTGCCAGCAGGGGGACAGACTCTGGAAACACCATATATTTT. Its protein is CASRGTDSGNTIYF.

The rearrangement links TRBV19 to TRBJ2-5, with D maybe TRBD1 (6 bases). The germline V and J ends were trimmed by 2 bases and 1 base, with 14 bases remaining between them. CDR3 size: 16 residues. Germline V gene sequence: CDR1 LNHDA, CDR2 SQIVND (reference sequence). CDR3 sequence reads: CASSIMGTGIQETQYF. The DNA of the CDR3 is TGTGCCAGTAGTATAATGGGTACAGGGATCCAAGAGACCCAGTACTTC.

The chain recombines TRBV19 with TRBJ1-2; tentative D call: TRBD1 (6 bases). Germline loops: CDR1 LNHDA, CDR2 SQIVND (reference sequence). V lost 6 bases and J lost 1, with 15 bases in between. The CDR3 sequence is 15 residues long. The CDR3 DNA reads as TGTGCCAGTAGCTTAACTACAGGGCTTAACTATGGCTACACCTTC. It specifies CASSLTTGLNYGYTF.

This clone has just a few counts. This chain links TRBV6-5 with TRBJ2-7; 7 bases agree with TRBD1. Per the germline V gene, CDR1 is MNHEY and CDR2 is SVGAGI. The CDR3 totals 13 residues. V shed 7 bases and J 4 bases; nucleotides not matched to a gene: 7. DNA for the CDR3: TGTGCCAGCAATCCGGGACAGTCTTACGAGCAGTACTTC. This encodes CASNPGQSYEQYF.

The V call is TRBV5-1, the J call TRBJ1-1; unclear D gene. There are 13 residues in the CDR3. Germline V lookup: CDR1 SGHRS, CDR2 YFSETQ. V lost 2 bases and J 1 base, leaving 6 bases between the germline ends. The CDR3 coding sequence is TGCGCCAGCAGCTTTTACGGGAACACTGAAGCTTTCTTT. This codes for CASSFYGNTEAFF.

The J gene is TRBJ2-5, the V gene TRBV6-1; TRBD1 matches 9 bases. The V segment lost 3 bases and the J segment 5 bases; nucleotides outside the gene matches: 7. The CDR3 covers 15 residues. Per the germline V gene, CDR1 is MNHNS and CDR2 is SASEGT. The CDR3 spells CASSDTTGGMETQYF. For the CDR3, the DNA is TGTGCCAGCAGTGATACGACAGGGGGTATGGAGACCCAGTACTTC.

The chain employs TRBV28 and TRBJ1-5, with D unclear. This CDR3 has 13 residues. In germline, CDR1 is MDHEN, CDR2 SYDVKM. Trimming cost V 3 bases and J 6 bases, with 9 bases left between them. CDR3 protein: CASSLRVSQPQHF. CDR3 DNA: TGTGCCAGCAGTTTGAGGGTGAGTCAGCCCCAGCATTTT.

J is TRBJ2-6 and V is TRBV6-5; perhaps TRBD1 as D (5 bases). Germline CDR1 MNHEY, CDR2 SVGAGI. V lost 2 bases and J 7 bases, leaving 9 bases between the germline ends. This CDR3 has 14 amino acids. Written as DNA, the CDR3 is TGTGCCAGCAGTTACCAGGGCAGAGCCAACGTCCTGACTTTC. This gives the protein CASSYQGRANVLTF.

The CDR3, as DNA: TGCGCCAGCAGCCCTCAGGTGGTAGGCTATGGCTACACCTTC. It yields the protein CASSPQVVGYGYTF. The chain joins TRBV5-1 to TRBJ1-2; D is unclear. Germline V gives CDR1 SGHRS, CDR2 YFSETQ. The V end lost 4 bases, the J end lost 4 bases, and 14 bases lay between the germline ends. This CDR3 has 14 amino acids.

The chain joins TRBV2 to TRBJ1-2, with D perhaps matching TRBD1 (6 bases). V was pared by 0 bases and J by 3 bases, with 11 bases between. From germline, CDR1 is SNHLY and CDR2 FYNNEI. This CDR3 has 15 residues. DNA of the CDR3: TGTGCCAGCAGTGAAGCGCTTTGGACAGACTATGGCTACACCTTC. It specifies CASSEALWTDYGYTF.

V usage is TRBV7-3 and J usage is TRBJ2-7; 7 positions agree with TRBD2. From germline, CDR1 is SGHTA and CDR2 FQGTGA. This CDR3 is 15 amino acids long. V was clipped by 5 bases and J by 2 bases; unmatched bases: 9. In nucleotides, the CDR3 is TGTGCCAGCAGCCTCGGGGTAGCGGGTACCTACGAGCAGTACTTC. Amino acid sequence: CASSLGVAGTYEQYF.

The chain combines TRBV19 with TRBJ2-5, with 8 bases matching TRBD2. In germline, CDR1 is LNHDA, CDR2 SQIVND (reference sequence). CDR3 length equals 16 residues. The V and J ends lost 0 bases and 9 bases, in that order; junction bases with no gene match: 12. The CDR3 nucleotides are TGTGCCAGTAGTATAGATCCACGGGGGGGGAAGTCGGCCCAGTACTTC. Residues: CASSIDPRGGKSAQYF.

V usage is TRBV3-1 (or the pseudogene TRBV3-2) and J usage is TRBJ2-1; 9 bases fit TRBD1. The CDR3 extends over 15 amino acids. The junction had 0 bases not matched to a gene; V was cut back by 1 base and J by 2 bases. The V gene's germline CDR1 is LGHDT and CDR2 YNNKEL (reference sequence). In nucleotides, the CDR3 is TGTGCCAGCAGCCAAGGGGACAGGGCCTACAATGAGCAGTTCTTC. Amino acid sequence: CASSQGDRAYNEQFF.

The chain uses TRBV11-2 and TRBJ2-1, with 9 nucleotides matching TRBD2. Per the germline V gene, CDR1 is SGHAT and CDR2 is FQNNGV. CDR3 length equals 17 residues. With V trimmed by 5 bases and J by 3 bases, 11 bases remained unmatched. The CDR3 loop reads CASSQRRASGDYNEQFF. The CDR3 DNA is TGTGCCAGCAGCCAACGAAGGGCTAGCGGGGACTACAATGAGCAGTTCTTC.

The V and J genes are TRBV5-6 and TRBJ1-3; 8 bases map to TRBD1. The CDR3 has 16 residues. Germline CDR1 and CDR2: SGHDT and YYEEEE. Germline trimming cut 2 bases from V and 3 bases from J; bases unmatched to any gene: 7. The CDR3, as DNA: TGTGCCAGCAGCTTTTTACAGGGGGAAGTTGGAAACACCATATATTTT. Protein product: CASSFLQGEVGNTIYF.

This clone came up a few times. In nucleotides, the CDR3 is TGTGCCAGCAGCGTTGACAGTGAAGCTTTCTTT. This gives the protein CASSVDSEAFF. The chain joins TRBV7-9 to TRBJ1-1; D possibly corresponds to TRBD1 (5 bases). The germline V gene has CDR1 SEHNR and CDR2 FQNEAQ (reference sequence). V dropped 5 bases and J dropped 7 bases, with 8 bases sitting between them. This CDR3 contains 11 residues.